These 17 T cell receptor beta chains came from one sample sequenced in a study of blood T cell repertoires in COVID-19. Sequenced by immunoSEQ multiplex PCR; TCRdb stores in-frame clones only, minus some. The data hold 40,000 to 55,000 clones, with approximately 86% observed a single time. Source material: peripheral blood. The source of these receptors is a woman in her 70s with acute or convalescent COVID-19.

The chain is built from TRBV7-3 and TRBJ2-2, with 8 nucleotides matching TRBD1. The germline CDR1 and CDR2 sequences are SGHTA and FQGTGA. Trimming cost V 6 bases and J 4 bases; bases outside gene matches: 7. The CDR3 loop spans 15 amino acids. The CDR3 DNA reads TGTGCCAGCAGACAGGGGGGAGCTGGCACCGGGGAGCTGTTTTTT. It is translated as CASRQGGAGTGELFF. The variable domain in full, completed from reference TRBV7-3 and TRBJ2-2, reads GAGVSQTPSNKVTEKGKYVELRCDPISGHTALYWYRQSLGQGPEFLIYFQGTGAADDSGLPNDRFFAVRPEGSVSTLKIQRTERGDSAVYLCASRQGGAGTGELFFGEGSRLTVL.

This clone was counted a single time. This chain uses TRBV5-1 with TRBJ1-1; maybe TRBD1 (6 bases). Germline assignment: CDR1 SGHRS and CDR2 YFSETQ. The CDR3 runs to 16 residues. Trimming removed 7 bases at V and 1 base at J, with 20 bases between. CDR3 sequence: CASRKEGTGSNTEAFF. The CDR3 DNA reads TGCGCCAGCCGTAAAGAGGGAACAGGGTCGAACACTGAAGCTTTCTTT. Based on the CDR3 plus reference TRBV5-1 and TRBJ1-1, the full variable domain is KAGVTQTPRYLIKTRGQQVTLSCSPISGHRSVSWYQQTPGQGLQFLFEYFSETQRNKGNFPGRFSGRQFSNSRSEMNVSTLELGDSALYLCASRKEGTGSNTEAFFGQGTRLTVV.

The table lists this clone with a few counts. This rearrangement joins TRBV19 to TRBJ2-7; D may be TRBD2 (5 bases). The CDR3 extends over 17 amino acids. Trimming took 5 bases from V and 5 from J, leaving 25 bases between them. Germline lookup yields CDR1 LNHDA and CDR2 SQIVND (reference sequence). This CDR3 reads CASSVTGSRTGRDEQYF. Here the CDR3 DNA reads TGTGCCAGTAGTGTGACGGGAAGCCGGACCGGTCGGGACGAGCAGTACTTC.

In its sample, this clone was seen a few times. The rearrangement joins TRBV29-1 to TRBJ2-7, with 9 bases that match TRBD1. With V trimmed by 5 bases and J by 5 bases, 10 bases remained unmatched. The germline gives CDR1 SQVTM, CDR2 ANQGSEA. The CDR3 loop spans 14 amino acids. Here the CDR3 DNA reads TGCAGCGTTAAAAGGGGGACAGGGATCAACGAGCAGTACTTC. Its protein product is CSVKRGTGINEQYF.

The chain couples TRBV19 to TRBJ1-2; D remains unclear. CDR1 is LNHDA, CDR2 SQIVND, per germline (reference sequence). This CDR3 spans 12 amino acids. Trimming removed 3 bases from V and 4 bases from J, with 6 bases in between. The CDR3, as DNA: TGTGCCAGTAGTATTACCGGCTATGGCTACACCTTC. Translation: CASSITGYGYTF.

The chain combines TRBV28 with TRBJ1-4; TRBD1 matches at 8 bases. The V segment lost 6 bases and the J segment 7 bases; nucleotides outside the gene matches: 13. The CDR3 totals 16 residues. Germline V CDR1 and CDR2: MDHEN, SYDVKM. In DNA form, the CDR3 reads TGTGCCAGCAGCCCGGACAGGGTGGTCTCTAGTGAAAAACTGTTTTTT. This gives the protein CASSPDRVVSSEKLFF. Complete variable domain (other parts from reference TRBV28 and TRBJ1-4): DVKVTQSSRYLVKRTGEKVFLECVQDMDHENMFWYRQDPGLGLRLIYFSYDVKMKEKGDIPEGYSVSREKKERFSLILESASTNQTSMYLCASSPDRVVSSEKLFFGSGTQLSVL.

This clone was picked up a small number of times. The chain links TRBV5-1 to TRBJ2-7, with 15 bases fitting TRBD2. The germline CDR1 and CDR2 sequences are SGHRS and YFSETQ. The trim removed 4 bases at V and 3 bases at J, leaving 11 bases unmatched. The CDR3 sequence is 18 residues long. The CDR3 DNA follows: TGCGCCAGCAGCCCACGCGGACTAGCGGGAGGGTTCGACTACGAGCAGTACTTC. As protein: CASSPRGLAGGFDYEQYF.

The chain links TRBV5-6 to TRBJ1-5; no clear D gene. V was clipped by 6 bases and J by 5 bases, with 15 bases between them. There are 14 residues in the CDR3. The germline V gene has CDR1 SGHDT and CDR2 YYEEEE. The CDR3 reads CASTSRGSYQPQHF. The CDR3 nucleotides are TGTGCCAGCACCTCGCGGGGTTCCTATCAGCCCCAGCATTTT. The variable domain in full, with the rest retrieved from reference TRBV5-6 and TRBJ1-5, is DAGVTQSPTHLIKTRGQQVTLRCSPKSGHDTVSWYQQALGQGPQFIFQYYEEEERQRGNFPDRFSGHQFPNYSSELNVNALLLGDSALYLCASTSRGSYQPQHFGDGTRLSIL.

V and J are TRBV18 and TRBJ2-7; tentative D call: TRBD1 (5 bases). The CDR3 extends over 14 amino acids. Germline values: CDR1 KGHSH, CDR2 LQKENI. The ends were cut back, 2 bases at V and 2 bases at J, with 10 bases in the middle. This chain's CDR3 is CASSPSGQAYEQYF. In DNA, the CDR3 is TGTGCCAGCTCACCATCCGGACAAGCCTACGAGCAGTACTTC.

In its sample, this clone was seen a few times. This chain uses TRBV29-1 with TRBJ1-1, with D unclear. Germline V gene sequence: CDR1 SQVTM, CDR2 ANQGSEA. V lost 7 bases, J lost 0 bases, and 9 bases lay in between. This CDR3 comprises 12 residues. Here the CDR3 reads CSARDLNTEAFF. The CDR3 DNA sequence: TGCAGCGCCCGAGATCTGAACACTGAAGCTTTCTTT.

The CDR3: CSVEDGTGRLTDTQYF. CDR3 DNA: TGCAGCGTTGAAGATGGGACAGGAAGATTGACAGATACGCAGTATTTT. The chain is built from TRBV29-1 and TRBJ2-3, with 8 positions matching TRBD1. V trimming: 0 bases; J trimming: 3 bases; junction bases outside the gene matches: 8. CDR1 and CDR2 from the germline V gene are SQVTM and ANQGSEA. The CDR3 is 16 residues long.

V usage is TRBV19 and J usage is TRBJ1-1; unclear D gene. The CDR3 loop spans 13 amino acids. Germline V gives CDR1 LNHDA, CDR2 SQIVND (reference sequence). Between the trimmed V and J ends, which lost 6 bases and 3 bases, there was a span of 11 bases. The CDR3 coding sequence is TGTGCCAGTAGGGTACACGGAGACACTGAAGCTTTCTTT. It translates to CASRVHGDTEAFF. The whole variable domain, filled in from reference TRBV19 and TRBJ1-1, reads DGGITQSPKYLFRKEGQNVTLSCEQNLNHDAMYWYRQDPGQGLRLIYYSQIVNDFQKGDIAEGYSVSREKKESFPLTVTSAQKNPTAFYLCASRVHGDTEAFFGQGTRLTVV.

The chain carries TRBV18 and TRBJ1-1, with 7 bases matching TRBD1. In germline, CDR1 is KGHSH, CDR2 LQKENI. J was trimmed by 1 base and V by 5 bases; bases with no gene match: 4. This CDR3 is 14 amino acids long. Here the CDR3 DNA reads TGTGCCAGCTCAAGGGACAGCAAGAACACTGAAGCTTTCTTT. Residues: CASSRDSKNTEAFF.

This chain uses TRBV14 with TRBJ2-5, with TRBD1 identical over 7 bases. With 4 bases clipped from V and 3 bases from J, the junction kept 5 bases outside the gene matches. In germline, CDR1 is SGHDN, CDR2 FVKESK. The CDR3 has 14 residues. CDR3 residues: CASSRQGGEETQYF. DNA for the CDR3: TGTGCCAGCAGCCGACAGGGTGGAGAAGAGACCCAGTACTTC.

The rearrangement joins TRBV28 to TRBJ2-7, with no clear D. CDR1 is MDHEN and CDR2 is SYDVKM in the germline V gene. V dropped 7 bases and J dropped 0 bases, with 7 bases sitting between them. The CDR3 is 12 amino acids. The CDR3 spells CASNYPSYEQYF. The CDR3 DNA is TGTGCCAGCAACTATCCCTCCTACGAGCAGTACTTC.

The rearrangement links TRBV6-2 or TRBV6-3 to TRBJ1-2, with D possibly TRBD1 on 6 matching bases. The ends were cut back, 4 bases at V and 8 bases at J, with 11 bases in the middle. The CDR3 has 12 amino acids. Per the germline V gene, CDR1 is MNHEY and CDR2 is SVGEGT. The CDR3 nucleotides are TGTGCCAGCAGTTGGGGGGGCATCGGCTACACCTTC. Translated, it gives CASSWGGIGYTF.

The V and J genes are TRBV5-1 and TRBJ2-1; TRBD2 agrees at 9 bases. Germline V gene sequence: CDR1 SGHRS, CDR2 YFSETQ. V gave up 0 bases and J gave up 1 base; unmatched junction bases: 23. CDR3 size: 23 residues. The CDR3 loop reads CASSLEPIEFPGLAVRSYNEQFF. DNA for the CDR3: TGCGCCAGCAGCTTGGAACCGATAGAATTTCCGGGACTAGCTGTTCGTTCCTACAATGAGCAGTTCTTC.